This T cell receptor (beta chain) is drawn from a study of T cell changes during pregnancy in multiple sclerosis. Only one count was recorded for this clone. Deletions cut 3 bases from V and 3 bases from J, with 15 bases between. The CDR3 loop spans 16 amino acids. CDR1 MGHRA and CDR2 YSYEKL come from the germline V gene. The method was immunoSEQ multiplex PCR; TCRdb's version includes in-frame clones alone and lacks a portion of them. The sample consists of under 130,000 clones, 92% of them appearing once. The sequenced sample was peripheral blood, obtained after pregnancy. The sequence derives from a female donor with multiple sclerosis, enrolled in a pregnancy study. The chain combines TRBV4-1 with TRBJ2-1, with a tentative D call TRBD2 (6 bases). CDR3 sequence (DNA): TGCGCCAGCAGCCATGTGAGGGGTAGCGGCTACAATGAGCAGTTCTTC. Protein product: CASSHVRGSGYNEQFF.